This T cell receptor beta chain was recovered during a study of cytomegalovirus exposure and HLA in healthy donors. Study conclusions and caveats: The listing of approximately 160 TCR beta chains classed them as cytomegalovirus-associated.

This CDR3 has 14 residues. V lost 10 bases and J 0 bases, leaving 16 bases between the germline ends. The V gene's germline CDR1 is SGHAT and CDR2 FQNNGV. About this clone itself: Its antigen is unknown.

Libraries were prepared by immunoSEQ multiplex PCR; TCRdb keeps only in-frame clonotypes and omits some of them. The sample has about 120,000 clones; approximately 90% are singletons. This sequence was found in a woman aged 18-29 years in good health and CMV-seronegative. This chain links TRBV11-2 with TRBJ2-7; D perhaps matches TRBD1 (5 bases). Source material: PBMCs. CDR3 amino acids: CATTRPGISYEQYF. In nucleotides, the CDR3 is TGTGCCACCACCCGGCCAGGGATCTCCTACGAGCAGTACTTC.